This T cell receptor (beta chain) stems from a study of early T cells in non-severe SARS-CoV-2 infection. Study in general: Bulk RNA from unsorted whole blood was sequenced; chains were unpaired.

The CDR3 is 16 residues long. The germline V gene encodes CDR1 SEHNR and CDR2 FQNEAQ (reference sequence). Trimming took off 0 bases at V and 4 bases at J, with 13 bases between the two ends. For this clonotype: What it recognizes is unknown.

Individually, cDNA molecules had unique molecular identifiers attached to them. TCRdb reprocessed the 5' RACE reads via MiXCR and lists one record per CDR3 protein. The sample shows under 85,000 distinct CDR3 sequences, roughly a tenth of them seen only once. Regarding the study as a whole: VDJdb matching skewed toward anti-spike CD8 responses, missing private and CD4 specificities.

The chain is built from TRBV7-9 and TRBJ1-3; D not resolved. The receptor's source is an adult who was a healthcare worker with PCR-confirmed SARS-CoV-2 infection or an uninfected control (not recorded which). Sequenced material: whole blood. The CDR3 spells CASSLAVKGPGNTIYF. The DNA of the CDR3 is TGTGCCAGCAGCTTAGCCGTAAAGGGCCCCGGAAACACCATATATTTT.